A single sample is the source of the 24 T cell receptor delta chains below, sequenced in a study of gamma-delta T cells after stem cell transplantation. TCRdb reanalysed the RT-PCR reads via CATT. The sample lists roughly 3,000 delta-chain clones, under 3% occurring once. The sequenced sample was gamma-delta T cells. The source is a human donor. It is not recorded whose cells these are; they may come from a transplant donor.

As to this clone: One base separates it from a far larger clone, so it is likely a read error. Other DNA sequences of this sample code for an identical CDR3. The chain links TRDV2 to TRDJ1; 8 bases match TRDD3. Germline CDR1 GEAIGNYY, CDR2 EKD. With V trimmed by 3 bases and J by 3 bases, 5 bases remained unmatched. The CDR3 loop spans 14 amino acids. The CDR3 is CACDRLGESDKLIF. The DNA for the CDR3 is TGTGCCTGTGACCGGCTGGGGGAGTCCGATAAACTCATCTTT.

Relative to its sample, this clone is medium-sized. CDR3 sequence (DNA): TGTGCCTGTGACGCCGTGACTGGGGGAGGGTACACCGATAAACTCATCTTT. It codes for CACDAVTGGGYTDKLIF. The chain has TRDV2 and TRDJ1; 9 bases align to TRDD3. Germline-derived CDR1 and CDR2 are GEAIGNYY and EKD. The CDR3 sequence is 17 residues long. J was trimmed by 0 bases and V by 3 bases; bases with no gene match: 10.

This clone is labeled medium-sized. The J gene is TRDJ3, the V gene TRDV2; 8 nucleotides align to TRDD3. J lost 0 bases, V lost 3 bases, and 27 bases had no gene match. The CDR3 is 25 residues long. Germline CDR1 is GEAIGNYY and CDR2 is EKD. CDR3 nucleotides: TGTGCCTGTGACCCCGTTGAGACTGGGGGTACCGTCCCCACAGGGCTCTCCTGGGACACCCGACAGATGTTTTTC. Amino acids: CACDPVETGGTVPTGLSWDTRQMFF.

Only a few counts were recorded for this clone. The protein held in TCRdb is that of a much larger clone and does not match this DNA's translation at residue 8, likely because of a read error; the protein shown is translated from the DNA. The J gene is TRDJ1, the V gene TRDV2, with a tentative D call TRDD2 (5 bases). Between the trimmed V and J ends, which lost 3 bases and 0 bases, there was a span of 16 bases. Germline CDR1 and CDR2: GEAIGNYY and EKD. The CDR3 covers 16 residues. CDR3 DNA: TGTGCCTGTGACCCCCTACTGAGGGAGTACACCGATAAACTCATCTTT. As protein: CACDPLLREYTDKLIF.

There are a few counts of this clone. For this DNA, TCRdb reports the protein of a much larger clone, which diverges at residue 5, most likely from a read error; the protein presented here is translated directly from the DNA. The CDR3 reads CACDALTGGYRMTDKLIF. DNA for the CDR3: TGTGCCTGTGACGCTCTTACTGGGGGATACAGAATGACCGATAAACTCATCTTT. V usage is TRDV2 and J usage is TRDJ1; 12 bases are a match to TRDD3. This CDR3 has 18 residues. CDR1 is GEAIGNYY, CDR2 EKD, per germline. The J segment lost 2 bases and the V segment lost 3 bases, leaving 12 bases of the junction unmatched.

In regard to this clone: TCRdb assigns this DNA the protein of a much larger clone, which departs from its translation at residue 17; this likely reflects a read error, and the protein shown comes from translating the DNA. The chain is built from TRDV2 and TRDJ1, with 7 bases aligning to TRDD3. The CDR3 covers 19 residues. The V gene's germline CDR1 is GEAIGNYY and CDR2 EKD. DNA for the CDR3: TGTGCCTGTGACACCGTGAATTCGAGAACTGGGGCGTACACCGATAAACCCATCTTT. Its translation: CACDTVNSRTGAYTDKPIF.

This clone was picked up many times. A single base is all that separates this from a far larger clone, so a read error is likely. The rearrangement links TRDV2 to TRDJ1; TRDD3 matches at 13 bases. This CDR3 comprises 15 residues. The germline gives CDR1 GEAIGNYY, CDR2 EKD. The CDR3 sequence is CACDILLGDTEKPIF. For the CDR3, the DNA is TGTGCCTGTGACATTTTACTGGGGGATACGGAGAAACCCATCTTT.

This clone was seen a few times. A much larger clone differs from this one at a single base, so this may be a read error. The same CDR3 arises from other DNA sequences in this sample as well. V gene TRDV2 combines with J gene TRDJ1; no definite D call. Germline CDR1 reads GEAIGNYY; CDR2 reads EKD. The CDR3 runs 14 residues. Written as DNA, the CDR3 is TGTGCCTGTGACACCATTCATCGCACCGATAAGCTCATCTTT. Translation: CACDTIHRTDKLIF.

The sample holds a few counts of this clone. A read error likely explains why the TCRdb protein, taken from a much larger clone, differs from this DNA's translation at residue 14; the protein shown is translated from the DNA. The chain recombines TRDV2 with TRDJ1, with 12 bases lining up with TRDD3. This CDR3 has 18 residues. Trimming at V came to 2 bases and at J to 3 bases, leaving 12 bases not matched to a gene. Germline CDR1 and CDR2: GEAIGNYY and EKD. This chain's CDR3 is CACDSLLGDTRRSDKLIF. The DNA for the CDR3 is TGTGCCTGTGACAGTCTGCTGGGGGATACGCGTCGATCCGATAAACTCATCTTT.

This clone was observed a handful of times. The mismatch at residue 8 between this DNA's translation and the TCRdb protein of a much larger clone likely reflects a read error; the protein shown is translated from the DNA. CDR3 residues: CACDTVGVDDKLIF. The CDR3 DNA follows: TGTGCCTGTGACACCGTCGGGGTGGACGATAAACTCATCTTT. V usage is TRDV2 and J usage is TRDJ1; D call uncertain. Trimming shortened V by 0 bases and J by 4 bases, and 11 bases separated the two germline ends. Germline CDR1 and CDR2: GEAIGNYY and EKD. The CDR3 length is 14 residues.

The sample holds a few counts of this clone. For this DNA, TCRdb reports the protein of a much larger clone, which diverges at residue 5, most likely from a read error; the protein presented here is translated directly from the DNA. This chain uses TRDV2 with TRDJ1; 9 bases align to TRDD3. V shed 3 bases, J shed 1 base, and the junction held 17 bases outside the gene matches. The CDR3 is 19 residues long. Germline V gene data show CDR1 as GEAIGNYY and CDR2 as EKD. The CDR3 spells CACDALGDSTLPFTDKLIF. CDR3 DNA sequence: TGTGCCTGTGACGCTCTGGGGGATTCAACCCTCCCATTCACCGATAAACTCATCTTT.

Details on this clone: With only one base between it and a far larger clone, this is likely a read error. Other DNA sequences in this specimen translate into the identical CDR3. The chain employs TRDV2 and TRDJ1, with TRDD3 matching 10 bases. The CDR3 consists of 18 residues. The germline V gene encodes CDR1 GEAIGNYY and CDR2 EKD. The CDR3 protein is CACDTVDKTGGFTDKLIF. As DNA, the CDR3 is TGCGCCTGTGACACCGTCGACAAAACTGGGGGATTTACCGATAAACTCATCTTT.

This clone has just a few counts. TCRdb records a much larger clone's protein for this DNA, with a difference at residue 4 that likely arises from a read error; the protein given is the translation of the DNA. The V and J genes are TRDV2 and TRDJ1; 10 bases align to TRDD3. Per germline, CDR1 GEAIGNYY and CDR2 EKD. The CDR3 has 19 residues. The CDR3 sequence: CACATVLGDPFPYTDKLIF. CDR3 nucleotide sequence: TGTGCCTGTGCCACCGTACTGGGGGATCCGTTCCCGTACACCGATAAACTCATCTTT.

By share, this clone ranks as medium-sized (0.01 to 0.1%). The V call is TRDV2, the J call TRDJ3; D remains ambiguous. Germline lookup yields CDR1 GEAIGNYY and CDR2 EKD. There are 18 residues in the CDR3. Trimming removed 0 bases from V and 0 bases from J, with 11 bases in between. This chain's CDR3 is CACDTGGASSWDTRQMFF. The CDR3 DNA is TGTGCCTGTGACACCGGAGGGGCCAGCTCCTGGGACACCCGACAGATGTTTTTC.

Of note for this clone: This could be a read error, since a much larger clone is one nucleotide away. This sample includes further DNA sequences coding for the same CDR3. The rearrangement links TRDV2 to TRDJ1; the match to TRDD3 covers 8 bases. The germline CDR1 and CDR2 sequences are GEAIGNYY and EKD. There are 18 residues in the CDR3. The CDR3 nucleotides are TGTGCCTGCGACACCGTCCTGGGGGACACCAAGTACACCGATAAACTCATCTTT. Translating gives CACDTVLGDTKYTDKLIF.

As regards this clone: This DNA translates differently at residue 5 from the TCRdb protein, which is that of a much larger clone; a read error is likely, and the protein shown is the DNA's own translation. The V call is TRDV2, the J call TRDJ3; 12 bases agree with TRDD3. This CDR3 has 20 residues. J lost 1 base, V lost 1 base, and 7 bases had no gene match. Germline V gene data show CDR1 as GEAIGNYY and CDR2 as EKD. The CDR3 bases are TGTGCCTGTGACACTACTGGGGGATACTTACCGTCCTGGGACACCCGACAGATGTTTTTC. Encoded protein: CACDTTGGYLPSWDTRQMFF.

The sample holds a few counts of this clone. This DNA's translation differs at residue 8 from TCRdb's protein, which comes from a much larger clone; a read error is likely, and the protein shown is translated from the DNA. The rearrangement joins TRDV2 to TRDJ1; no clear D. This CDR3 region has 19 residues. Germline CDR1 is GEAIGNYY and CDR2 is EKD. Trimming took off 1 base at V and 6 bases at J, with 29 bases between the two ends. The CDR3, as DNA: TGTGCCTGTGACACGGTACTGAGGGACACCAGGAGGTCTGAGAATAAACTCATCTTT. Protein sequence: CACDTVLRDTRRSENKLIF.

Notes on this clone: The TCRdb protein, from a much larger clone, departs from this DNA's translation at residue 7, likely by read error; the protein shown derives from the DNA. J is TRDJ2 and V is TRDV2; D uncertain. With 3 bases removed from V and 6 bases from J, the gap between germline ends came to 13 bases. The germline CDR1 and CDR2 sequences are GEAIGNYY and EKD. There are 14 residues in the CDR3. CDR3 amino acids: CACDPWRTPAQLFF. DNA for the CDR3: TGTGCCTGTGACCCCTGGAGGACCCCAGCACAACTCTTCTTT.

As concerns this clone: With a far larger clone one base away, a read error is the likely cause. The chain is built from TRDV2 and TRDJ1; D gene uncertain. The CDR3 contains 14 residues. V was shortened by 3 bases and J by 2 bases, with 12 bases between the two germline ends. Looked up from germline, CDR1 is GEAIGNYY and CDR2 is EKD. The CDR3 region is CACDGWRETDKLIF. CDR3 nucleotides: TGTGCCTGTGACGGGTGGAGAGAGACCGATAAACTCATCTTT.

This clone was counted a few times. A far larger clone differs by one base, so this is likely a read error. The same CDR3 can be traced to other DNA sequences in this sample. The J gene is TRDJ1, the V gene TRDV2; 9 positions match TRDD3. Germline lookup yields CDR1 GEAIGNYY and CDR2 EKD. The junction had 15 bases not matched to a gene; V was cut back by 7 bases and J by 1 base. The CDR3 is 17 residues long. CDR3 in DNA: TGTGCCTGCGACCCCCTAGTACTGGGGGAGTTCACCGATAAACTCATCTTT. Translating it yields CACDPLVLGEFTDKLIF.

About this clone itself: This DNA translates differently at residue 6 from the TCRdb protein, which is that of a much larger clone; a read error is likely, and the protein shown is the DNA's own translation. CDR3 region: CACDTPTSSLGDTWGAHDKLIF. Written as DNA, the CDR3 is TGTGCCTGTGACACCCCAACTTCGTCGCTGGGGGATACTTGGGGGGCCCACGATAAACTCATCTTT. The chain has TRDV2 and TRDJ1; 11 positions match TRDD3. This CDR3 comprises 22 residues. V was pared by 0 bases and J by 4 bases, with 24 bases of the junction left unmatched. Germline-derived CDR1 and CDR2 are GEAIGNYY and EKD.

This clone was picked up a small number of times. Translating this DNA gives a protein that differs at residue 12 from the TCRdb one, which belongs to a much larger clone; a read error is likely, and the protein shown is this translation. The CDR3 nucleotides read TGTGCCTGTGACACTTTGGATCCCGTGAGCTCCCGGGACACCCGACAGATGTTTTTC. It yields the protein CACDTLDPVSSRDTRQMFF. This chain joins TRDV2 and TRDJ3, with D unresolved. The CDR3 is made up of 19 amino acids. CDR1 is GEAIGNYY, CDR2 EKD, per germline.

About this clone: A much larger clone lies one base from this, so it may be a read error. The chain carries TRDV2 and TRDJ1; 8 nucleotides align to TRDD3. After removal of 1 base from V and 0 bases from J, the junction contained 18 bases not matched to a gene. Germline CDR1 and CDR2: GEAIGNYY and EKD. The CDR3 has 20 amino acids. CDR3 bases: TGTGCCTGTGACACGGTGGTACTGGGGGGCCCTCGACCCTACACCGATAAACTCATCTTT. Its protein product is CACDTVVLGGPRPYTDKLIF.

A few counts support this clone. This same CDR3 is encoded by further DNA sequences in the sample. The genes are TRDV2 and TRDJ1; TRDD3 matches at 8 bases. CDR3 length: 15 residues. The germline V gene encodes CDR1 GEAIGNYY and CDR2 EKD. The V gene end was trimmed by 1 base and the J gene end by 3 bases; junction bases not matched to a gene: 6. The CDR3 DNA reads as TGTGCCTGTGACACGCTTCTGGGGGAGTCCGATAAACTCATCTTT. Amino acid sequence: CACDTLLGESDKLIF.